The table lists the clone carrying this T cell receptor beta chain with a few counts. This sample was included in a study of blood T cell repertoires in COVID-19. In the study overall: Samples taken during acute and convalescent COVID-19 were collected in the United States, Italy and Spain. T cells, B-cell-depleted T cells, or PBMCs supplied cDNA or gDNA.

Germline lookup yields CDR1 LNHDA and CDR2 SQIVND (reference sequence). V lost 4 bases, J lost 6 bases, and 5 bases stayed unmatched. This CDR3 spans 15 amino acids. Authors' analysis steps: Quantification of nucleated cells was approximated via reference gene primer amplification. Produced via immunoSEQ multiplex PCR; TCRdb's table is partial and in-frame only. Clone size and the V and J calls come from that table; the DNA yielded D and trimming. The sample lists about 88,000 clones, about 85% occurring once. V gene TRBV19 combines with J gene TRBJ1-5; 11 nucleotides match TRBD1. The sequencing input was peripheral blood. The TCR sequence derives from a male donor with acute or convalescent COVID-19. The CDR3 region has the DNA TGTGCCAGTAGTAAAGGGACAGGGGGGGTTCAGCCCCAGCATTTT. It is translated as CASSKGTGGVQPQHF.